The 8 T cell receptor beta chains reported below all come from one sample, sequenced in a study of blood T cell repertoires in COVID-19. Produced via immunoSEQ multiplex PCR; TCRdb's table is partial and in-frame only. The sample records 200,000 to 300,000 clones, around four fifths being singletons. Source material: peripheral blood. Every receptor here comes from a woman in her fifties or sixties with active or convalescent COVID-19.

CDR3 sequence (DNA): TGTGCCAGCAGCCTGAGACACTCAATCTCTGGAAACACCATATATTTT. Protein sequence: CASSLRHSISGNTIYF. V and J are TRBV3-1 (or the pseudogene TRBV3-2) and TRBJ1-3; D remains ambiguous. Germline CDR1 reads LGHDT; CDR2 reads YNNKEL (reference sequence). The CDR3 runs 16 residues. V lost 4 bases to trimming and J lost 0 bases, with 13 bases between them.

The rearrangement joins TRBV5-4 to TRBJ2-7, with 7 positions matching TRBD1. The J segment lost 3 bases and the V segment lost 4 bases, leaving 7 bases of the junction unmatched. Germline CDR1 SGHNT, CDR2 YYREEE (reference sequence). This CDR3 is built from 14 residues. The CDR3 DNA sequence: TGTGCCAGCAGCCGGGGACAGTCTCTCTACGAGCAGTACGTC. Translation gives CASSRGQSLYEQYV.

The chain links TRBV7-2 to TRBJ1-6; D unresolved. Trimming stripped 5 bases from V and 7 bases from J, with 15 bases between. This CDR3 has 15 residues. Per germline, CDR1 SGHTA and CDR2 FQGNSA. Here the CDR3 reads CASSPQAAGNSPLHF. The CDR3 nucleotides read TGTGCCAGCAGCCCGCAGGCAGCTGGGAATTCACCCCTCCACTTT.

This clone appeared once. The chain employs TRBV5-1 and TRBJ2-1, with 9 bases aligning to TRBD2. CDR3 length: 16 residues. Trimming at V came to 0 bases and at J to 6 bases, leaving 7 bases not matched to a gene. Germline loops: CDR1 SGHRS, CDR2 YFSETQ. In nucleotides, the CDR3 is TGCGCCAGCAGCTTGGCAGGGACTAGCCGCGTCAATGAGCAGTTCTTC. This translates into CASSLAGTSRVNEQFF.

The chain combines TRBV7-2 with TRBJ2-1; D not certain. The germline gives CDR1 SGHTA, CDR2 FQGNSA. The CDR3 totals 12 residues. The germline V and J ends were trimmed by 1 base and 8 bases, with 6 bases remaining between them. The CDR3 region has the DNA TGTGCCAGCAGCTTAGTGAGCGATGAGCAGTTCTTC. Translated, it gives CASSLVSDEQFF.

This chain uses TRBV2 with TRBJ2-7, with D unclear. Germline V CDR1 and CDR2: SNHLY, FYNNEI. CDR3 size: 11 residues. Trimming stripped 8 bases from V and 2 bases from J, with 7 bases between. The CDR3 protein is CASQTTYEQYF. The CDR3 coding sequence is TGTGCCAGCCAGACAACCTACGAGCAGTACTTC. Complete variable domain (other parts from reference TRBV2 and TRBJ2-7): EPEVTQTPSHQVTQMGQEVILRCVPISNHLYFYWYRQILGQKVEFLVSFYNNEISEKSEIFDDQFSVERPDGSNFTLKIRSTKLEDSAMYFCASQTTYEQYFGPGTRLTVT.

The chain carries TRBV12-3 or TRBV12-4 and TRBJ2-4; 8 positions agree with TRBD1. This CDR3 comprises 13 residues. Trimming removed 6 bases from V and 8 bases from J; junction bases left unmatched: 6. In DNA form, the CDR3 reads TGTGCCAGCAGGCCGGACAGGGCGGACATTCAGTACTTC. Protein sequence: CASRPDRADIQYF.

The chain uses TRBV28 and TRBJ2-7; 8 bases agree with TRBD2. J was trimmed by 12 bases and V by 6 bases; bases with no gene match: 10. The CDR3 length is 12 residues. The germline CDR1 and CDR2 sequences are MDHEN and SYDVKM. The CDR3 nucleotides are TGTGCCAGCAGAAGAGCGGGAGAAGGGGCGTACTTC. Translated, it gives CASRRAGEGAYF.